The source of this T cell receptor beta chain is a study of identical twins. Trimming removed 3 bases from V and 1 base from J; junction bases left unmatched: 5. This CDR3 is built from 15 residues. Germline V gene data show CDR1 as ENHRY and CDR2 as SYGVKD. TCRdb fed the 5' RACE reads into MiXCR, producing one record per CDR3 protein. Of 1.5 million to 2 million distinct CDR3 sequences in the sample, less than 40% were seen once. This clonotype has just a few counts. Its specificity is unknown. Study outcomes and limitations: Analyses of zero insertions could be partly confounded by invariant MAIT and iNKT cells. Shared out-of-frame alpha sequences (those common to twins) showed excess low generation probability.

The sample comprised cord blood. The TCR sequence derives from a newborn girl in good health. The rearrangement joins TRBV10-3 to TRBJ1-1; TRBD1 agrees at 7 bases. As DNA, the CDR3 is TGTGCCATCAGTGACAGGGGGATAGCGAACACTGAAGCTTTCTTT. Its translation: CAISDRGIANTEAFF.